The present T cell receptor (beta chain) was sequenced within a study of human T cells and chemical hapten exposure. There are a few counts of this clonotype. Antigen: not known. A much larger clonotype is one base distant, so this may be a read error. TCRdb passed the RACE reads through MiXCR, listing each CDR3 protein once. Seen here are around 110,000 distinct CDR3 sequences, about 10% observed once, and the top ten hold under 2.5%. The time point here: patch test 3, about 24 weeks after DPC sensitization. Described treatment: therapeutic diphenylcyclopropenone sensitization with weekly scalp DPC. Study findings and constraints: Expanded TCRs produced significantly more large CDR3 similarity clusters than controls did. TCRs whose frequency exceeded 1 in 1000 remained the same following DPC sensitization.

The germline V and J ends were trimmed by 7 bases and 8 bases, with 18 bases remaining between them. The CDR3 has 13 amino acids. CDR1 is SQVTM, CDR2 ANQGSEA, per germline. The sequence derives from a woman aged 50 to 60 with alopecia areata. Some clones in this sample may be carry-over from other donors' samples. The genes are TRBV29-1 and TRBJ2-1; D may be TRBD1 or TRBD2 (5 bases each). Material: whole blood, obtained in connection with sensitization to the hapten diphenylcyclopropenone (DPC). The CDR3 protein is CSAPGRCEDEQFF. In DNA, the CDR3 is TGCAGCGCCCCGGGGCGTTGTGAGGATGAGCAGTTCTTC.